This TCR beta chain emerged from a study of T-cell memory formation after mild COVID-19 (dated by TCRdb to about 2021). Turning to the overall study: TCR sequence clusters from the two donors were found to be largely donor specific. In a couple of donors, T-cell clones that expanded and contracted after mild COVID-19 were tracked by sequencing TCRalpha and TCRbeta repertoires over time. Two young, previously healthy adult volunteers, one female and one male, were included in the cohort.

Taken from cysteine to phenylalanine, the CDR3 has 12 residues. The read is trimmed to its CDR3 DNA, 36 bases read in frame from base 1. The germline V gene encodes CDR1 MNHEY and CDR2 SVGEGT. The germline ends are 8 bases apart after V is trimmed by 6 bases and J by 4 bases. As concerns this clonotype: No antigen is known for it. Per-nucleotide qualities are absent, and no much larger clonotype sits a single base away.

The sequencing machine was an Illumina NovaSeq 6000. TCRalpha and TCRbeta cDNA libraries were built by 5'RACE with constant-segment primers, adding sample barcodes and unique molecular identifiers. RNA was extracted from every sample with Trizol reagent. Library amplification was performed in two PCR steps, and a second sample barcode and Illumina TruSeq adapters were introduced in the second step. Libraries were sequenced on an Illumina NovaSeq with 2 x 150 bp paired-end reads. The paper's data handling went like this. Reads were demultiplexed and collapsed into UMI-guided consensus sequences with migec v1.2.7. With mixcr v2.1.11, UMI consensuses were aligned to TRA and TRB V and J templates and assembled into clonotypes. A clonotype was counted as expanded or contracted only when both edgeR and NoisET called the clonotype significant, with the noise models trained on biological replicates. edgeR calls used a false discovery rate-adjusted p below 0.01 and a log2 fold-change threshold of 1. As an exploratory analysis of dynamics, max-normalized trajectories of the 1000 most abundant clonotypes were examined with PCA combined with hierarchical clustering. Separately sequenced CD4+ and CD8+ repertoires were used to assign the CD4 or CD8 phenotype of responding clones. TCRdb passed the public sequencing reads through fastp at Q25 and MiXCR, retaining productive beta sequences. Merged by CDR3 protein, the rows form single entries marked with the most common genes and DNA. The V and J calls and clone size come from TCRdb's table, not from the authors' own analysis. The sample table holds a few hundred thousand distinct CDR3 sequences, of which more than 13% were seen once. The biggest ten clones account for 21% of the sample.

The research as a whole found: Some responding clones were found in pre-infection memory, which suggests that pre-existing cross-reactive memory T cells took part in the SARS-CoV-2 response. Contracting CD4+ clones were located mainly in the CM and EM memory subsets, whereas CD8+ clones were found to be enriched in EMRA. Only two mild cases were covered in the study, and larger cohorts including severe cases with pre-infection samples were considered necessary. Clones contracting from day 15 to 85 had balanced CD4/CD8 phenotypes, while a second wave expanding from day 15 to 37 was biased towards CD4+. SARS-CoV-2 specificity of the second-wave clones peaking on day 37 was not confirmed.

PBMCs were isolated by Ficoll-Paque density gradient centrifugation. This clonotype was obtained from a man between 18 and 29 years old who had mild COVID-19 (a few samples of this study predate the infection). The sample titles of this study are shuffled in the database, so cell type and time point are left out; the donor was told from shared clones. The V and J segments used are TRBV6-2 or TRBV6-3 and TRBJ2-3, with the D gene too uncertain to name. The sequenced material came from PBMCs or a T cell subset sorted from them (not recorded which). For the CDR3, the sequence is CASSLHPDTQYF. The DNA is TGTGCCAGCAGCCTTCACCCAGATACGCAGTATTTT.